This passage covers 31 T cell receptor beta chains from one sample sequenced in a study of blood T cell repertoires in COVID-19. The repertoire was sequenced with immunoSEQ multiplex PCR; TCRdb's copy has only in-frame clones and lacks some. The sample yields around 250,000 clones, about 89% seen once. Sequencing input: PBMCs or T cells enriched from blood (not recorded which). Every receptor here comes from a woman in her 30s who had recovered from COVID-19.

This chain joins TRBV11-2 and TRBJ2-5, with D maybe TRBD2 (5 bases). Trimming took 7 bases from V and 4 from J, leaving 13 bases between them. Germline V CDR1 and CDR2: SGHAT, FQNNGV. CDR3 size: 13 residues. The CDR3, as DNA: TGTGCCAGCACCCCAGGCAGCGGAGAGACCCAGTACTTC. Protein: CASTPGSGETQYF.

The CDR3 loop reads CASSPTGTGEQYTF. The CDR3 DNA reads TGTGCCAGCAGCCCAACCGGGACAGGGGAGCAGTACACCTTC. The chain carries TRBV5-8 and TRBJ1-2, with 10 bases lining up with TRBD1. CDR3 size: 14 residues. V was clipped by 4 bases and J by 11 bases; unmatched bases: 11. CDR1 and CDR2 from the germline V gene are SGHTS and YDEGEE.

The chain has TRBV18 and TRBJ1-2; tentative D call: TRBD1 (5 bases). The CDR3 length is 14 residues. V lost 3 bases and J lost 2, with 10 bases in between. Germline-derived CDR1 and CDR2 are KGHSH and LQKENI. CDR3 nucleotides: TGTGCCAGCTCACCCGGGGGGAGGAACTATGGCTACACCTTC. Encoded protein: CASSPGGRNYGYTF.

The V call is TRBV24-1, the J call TRBJ2-1; D is perhaps TRBD1 (5 bases). The CDR3 has 11 amino acids. V shed 9 bases and J shed 11 bases, with 13 bases lying between them. Germline V CDR1 and CDR2: KGHDR, SFDVKD. DNA of the CDR3: TGTGCCACCGGAAGGCAGGGTAAGCAGTTCTTC. Protein: CATGRQGKQFF.

This clone was found once. The gene calls are TRBV28 and TRBJ1-1; D is undetermined. With 4 bases removed from V and 4 bases from J, the gap between germline ends came to 13 bases. CDR1 is MDHEN and CDR2 is SYDVKM in the germline V gene. The CDR3 length is 14 residues. The CDR3 spells CASSSSEVTTEAFF. The CDR3 DNA sequence: TGTGCCAGCAGTTCCTCGGAGGTCACCACTGAAGCTTTCTTT.

Details on this clone: The same CDR3 is also encoded by other DNA sequences in this sample. The chain is built from TRBV18 and TRBJ1-2, with unresolved D. Deletions cut 2 bases from V and 3 bases from J, with 7 bases between. The CDR3 totals 13 residues. The germline V gene encodes CDR1 KGHSH and CDR2 LQKENI. Here the CDR3 reads CASSPGQDYGYTF. For the CDR3, the DNA is TGTGCCAGCTCACCAGGGCAGGACTATGGCTACACCTTC.

The V gene is TRBV28, the J gene TRBJ1-6; D remains ambiguous. V lost 1 base to trimming and J lost 5 bases, with 15 bases between them. Germline V gene data show CDR1 as MDHEN and CDR2 as SYDVKM. The CDR3 covers 17 residues. In DNA, the CDR3 is TGTGCCAGCAGTTTATTGTTCCCTGCTACCCATAATTCACCCCTCCACTTT. It codes for CASSLLFPATHNSPLHF.

The rearrangement joins TRBV7-6 to TRBJ2-6; 9 bases fit TRBD2. CDR1 and CDR2 (germline): SGHVS, FNYEAQ. There are 18 residues in the CDR3. The junction had 10 bases not matched to a gene; V was cut back by 5 bases and J by 2 bases. CDR3 amino acids: CASSPSSGRVTGANVLTF. Here the CDR3 DNA reads TGTGCCAGCAGCCCGAGTAGCGGGAGAGTCACTGGGGCCAACGTCCTGACTTTC.

The chain is built from TRBV28 and TRBJ1-1; possible D gene TRBD1, 5 bases. Trimming took 4 bases from V and 5 from J, leaving 14 bases between them. The germline CDR1 and CDR2 sequences are MDHEN and SYDVKM. This CDR3 spans 14 amino acids. As DNA, the CDR3 is TGTGCCAGCAGTTCGCCGGACAAACAGACTGAAGCTTTCTTT. Its translation is CASSSPDKQTEAFF.

This chain joins TRBV6-5 and TRBJ1-4; a possible D gene is TRBD1 (5 bases). Trimming pared 11 bases from V and 3 bases from J, leaving 13 bases between. Germline-derived CDR1 and CDR2 are MNHEY and SVGAGI. This CDR3 spans 13 amino acids. CDR3 residues: CAVRGGPNEKLFF. The CDR3 DNA sequence: TGTGCCGTAAGGGGTGGGCCTAATGAAAAACTGTTTTTT.

The V and J genes are TRBV4-2 and TRBJ2-2; 8 positions agree with TRBD2. Germline V gene data show CDR1 as LGHNA and CDR2 as YNFKEQ. J lost 1 base, V lost 0 bases, and 4 bases had no gene match. The CDR3 runs 17 residues. The CDR3 spells CASSQDLAGLNTGELFF. The CDR3 bases are TGTGCCAGCAGCCAAGATCTAGCGGGCTTGAACACCGGGGAGCTGTTTTTT.

This rearrangement joins TRBV6-5 to TRBJ1-4, with 7 nucleotides matching TRBD1. The CDR3 covers 13 residues. J gave up 8 bases and V 5 bases, and 5 bases lay outside the gene matches. The germline gives CDR1 MNHEY, CDR2 SVGAGI. CDR3 in amino acids: CASSPGQSEKLFF. In nucleotides, the CDR3 is TGTGCCAGCAGTCCGGGACAGTCCGAAAAACTGTTTTTT.

CDR3 region: CASSLAINQPQHF. The CDR3 nucleotides are TGCGCCAGCAGCTTGGCCATCAATCAGCCCCAGCATTTT. V and J are TRBV5-1 and TRBJ1-5; D is uncertain. CDR1 and CDR2 from the germline V gene are SGHRS and YFSETQ. This CDR3 is 13 amino acids long. Trimming stripped 0 bases from V and 3 bases from J, with 4 bases between.

V gene TRBV30 combines with J gene TRBJ1-4, with TRBD1 identical over 11 bases. Germline V gives CDR1 GTSNPN, CDR2 SVGIG (reference sequence). The CDR3 runs to 14 residues. Unmatched junction bases numbered 9, after V lost 8 bases and J lost 7 bases. CDR3 region: CAATTGTGGEKLFF. In DNA, the CDR3 is TGTGCCGCAACCACCGGGACAGGGGGTGAAAAACTGTTTTTT.

In DNA form, the CDR3 reads TGTGCCTGGCAGGGGACAAGCAATCAGCCCCAGCATTTT. Its protein product is CAWQGTSNQPQHF. The J gene is TRBJ1-5, the V gene TRBV30, with D tentatively TRBD1 (6 bases). Germline V gene sequence: CDR1 GTSNPN, CDR2 SVGIG (reference sequence). The CDR3 extends over 13 amino acids. The V end was cut by 5 bases, the J end by 1 base, with 9 bases between.

V and J are TRBV14 and TRBJ2-5, with a possible D match to TRBD2 (6 bases). CDR3 size: 17 residues. Trimming left V 1 base short and J 1 base short, with 16 bases between. Germline CDR1 is SGHDN and CDR2 is FVKESK. CDR3 in DNA: TGTGCCAGCAGCCAAGGGATTGCCTCCGGGGGCCAAGAGACCCAGTACTTC. Protein: CASSQGIASGGQETQYF.

The chain combines TRBV18 with TRBJ2-1, with TRBD2 matching over 8 bases. The CDR3 is 17 residues long. V shed 6 bases and J 8 bases; nucleotides not matched to a gene: 18. CDR1 and CDR2 from the germline V gene are KGHSH and LQKENI. The CDR3: CASSPGGVAGSFDEQFF. Here the CDR3 DNA reads TGTGCCAGCTCCCCCGGGGGGGTAGCGGGATCTTTCGATGAGCAGTTCTTC.

The rearrangement joins TRBV28 to TRBJ1-6; D is perhaps TRBD1 (5 bases). The V end was cut by 7 bases, the J end by 6 bases, with 19 bases between. This CDR3 is built from 16 residues. From germline, CDR1 is MDHEN and CDR2 SYDVKM. The CDR3: CASTQRRDPINSPLHF. The CDR3 region has the DNA TGTGCCAGCACTCAGAGGAGGGACCCTATTAATTCACCCCTCCACTTT.

The chain carries TRBV28 and TRBJ2-2, with no clear D. CDR1 MDHEN and CDR2 SYDVKM come from the germline V gene. The CDR3 has 16 amino acids. With 2 bases removed from V and 2 bases from J, the gap between germline ends came to 12 bases. The CDR3 reads CASSLIGGLNTGELFF. CDR3 bases: TGTGCCAGCAGTTTAATTGGCGGATTAAACACCGGGGAGCTGTTTTTT.

The chain employs TRBV19 and TRBJ2-7; 11 bases fit TRBD1. CDR3 length: 15 residues. Germline-derived CDR1 and CDR2 are LNHDA and SQIVND (reference sequence). V lost 5 bases to trimming and J lost 5 bases; unmatched junction nucleotides: 8. CDR3 sequence: CASSAPGQGVDEQYF. Written as DNA, the CDR3 is TGTGCCAGTAGTGCCCCGGGACAGGGGGTCGACGAGCAGTACTTC.

V usage is TRBV28 and J usage is TRBJ2-7, with TRBD1 matching 9 bases. The CDR3 is 13 residues long. CDR1 is MDHEN, CDR2 SYDVKM, per germline. V dropped 10 bases and J dropped 4; count of bases not matched to a gene: 8. CDR3 sequence (DNA): TGTGCCATCCAACAGGGGGCACGGTACGAGCAGTACTTC. This encodes CAIQQGARYEQYF.

This clone was recorded once. The chain uses TRBV19 and TRBJ2-1; TRBD2 agrees at 7 bases. This CDR3 spans 14 amino acids. The J segment lost 2 bases and the V segment lost 8 bases, leaving 6 bases of the junction unmatched. CDR1 and CDR2 (germline): LNHDA, SQIVND (reference sequence). CDR3 amino acids: CASRMGTTYNEQFF. The CDR3 coding sequence is TGTGCCAGTCGGATGGGGACTACCTACAATGAGCAGTTCTTC.

The chain couples TRBV9 to TRBJ1-2; a possible D gene is TRBD1 (6 bases). The CDR3 is made up of 16 amino acids. V was trimmed by 3 bases and J by 7 bases, leaving 22 bases between them. The germline V gene encodes CDR1 SGDLS and CDR2 YYNGEE. The DNA of the CDR3 is TGTGCCAGCAGCGCCGGGGCAGGGGCTTACTTCGGTGGCTACACCTTC. This gives the protein CASSAGAGAYFGGYTF.

The chain joins TRBV7-3 to TRBJ2-1; 7 bases are a match to TRBD1. Unmatched junction bases numbered 12, after V lost 3 bases and J lost 7 bases. CDR3 length: 16 amino acids. The V gene's germline CDR1 is SGHTA and CDR2 FQGTGA. The DNA of the CDR3 is TGTGCCAGCAGCTTTCTCTCCGGGACAGCCAATAATGAGCAGTTCTTC. This codes for CASSFLSGTANNEQFF.

The rearrangement joins TRBV6-5 to TRBJ1-2, with 7 bases fitting TRBD1. The germline V gene has CDR1 MNHEY and CDR2 SVGAGI. This CDR3 spans 15 amino acids. Unmatched junction bases numbered 12, after V lost 7 bases and J lost 4 bases. CDR3 DNA sequence: TGTGCCAGCACCCTTTACCGAGGGGACAGCTATGGCTACACCTTC. Its protein is CASTLYRGDSYGYTF.

V and J are TRBV6-4 and TRBJ2-1; D gene unclear. This CDR3 has 14 amino acids. Trimming took 0 bases from V and 4 from J, leaving 7 bases between them. CDR1 and CDR2 (germline): MRHNA, SNTAGT. The CDR3 loop is CASSDSLTYNEQFF. Written as DNA, the CDR3 is TGTGCCAGCAGTGACTCGTTGACATACAATGAGCAGTTCTTC.

The chain has TRBV10-2 and TRBJ1-4; D not resolved. The CDR3 is 11 residues long. Germline CDR1 WSHSY, CDR2 SAAADI. V shed 6 bases and J shed 4 bases, with 3 bases lying between them. The chain's CDR3 is CASSRNEKLFF. CDR3 in DNA: TGCGCCAGCAGCCGTAATGAAAAACTGTTTTTT.

The chain has TRBV30 and TRBJ2-3, with D tentatively TRBD2 (5 bases). The ends were cut back, 4 bases at V and 3 bases at J, with 11 bases in the middle. Germline CDR1 reads GTSNPN; CDR2 reads SVGIG (reference sequence). The CDR3 runs 13 residues. CDR3 sequence reads: CAWTKDWTDTQYF. DNA of the CDR3: TGTGCCTGGACCAAGGACTGGACAGATACGCAGTATTTT.

The chain joins TRBV6-5 to TRBJ1-3; tentatively, D is TRBD1 (5 bases). This CDR3 is built from 15 residues. CDR1 MNHEY and CDR2 SVGAGI come from the germline V gene. The ends were cut back, 0 bases at V and 10 bases at J, with 16 bases in the middle. This chain's CDR3 is CASSYSPLGGGTIYF. The CDR3, as DNA: TGTGCCAGCAGTTACTCGCCCCTGGGCGGGGGTACCATATATTTT.

This chain links TRBV5-5 with TRBJ1-1, with TRBD1 matching 9 bases. The CDR3 loop spans 15 amino acids. V was clipped by 3 bases and J by 3 bases; unmatched bases: 6. Germline CDR1 is SGHKS and CDR2 is YYEKEE (reference sequence). Here the CDR3 reads CASSYRGRGDTEAFF. The CDR3 region has the DNA TGTGCCAGCAGCTACAGGGGGCGCGGGGACACTGAAGCTTTCTTT.

The V call is TRBV5-1, the J call TRBJ1-4; a possible D gene is TRBD1 (5 bases). V was shortened by 1 base and J by 6 bases, with 10 bases between the two germline ends. The CDR3 consists of 14 residues. The germline V gene encodes CDR1 SGHRS and CDR2 YFSETQ. This CDR3 is CASSLYGGDEKLFF. CDR3 nucleotides: TGCGCCAGCAGCTTGTATGGAGGGGATGAAAAACTGTTTTTT. Full variable domain (missing parts from reference TRBV5-1 and TRBJ1-4): KAGVTQTPRYLIKTRGQQVTLSCSPISGHRSVSWYQQTPGQGLQFLFEYFSETQRNKGNFPGRFSGRQFSNSRSEMNVSTLELGDSALYLCASSLYGGDEKLFFGSGTQLSVL.